The 3 T cell receptor delta chains below come from one sample, sequenced in a study of gamma-delta chains in newborns, infants, children. TCRdb re-processed the reads via CATT. The data hold 15,000 or so delta-chain clones, with roughly 7% observed a single time. Sequencing input: blood. The source of these receptors is a child who was a newborn, infant or young child, either healthy, febrile or measles-vaccinated (not recorded which).

CDR3 protein: CACDTVVGDTRPWDTRQMFF. The CDR3 DNA reads as TGTGCCTGTGACACCGTTGTCGGGGATACGCGACCCTGGGACACCCGACAGATGTTTTTC. The chain uses TRDV2 and TRDJ3; TRDD3 matches 9 bases. The junction had 10 bases not matched to a gene; V was cut back by 0 bases and J by 2 bases. The CDR3 runs 20 residues. Germline lookup yields CDR1 GEAIGNYY and CDR2 EKD.

This clone showed up just a few times. This DNA translates differently at residue 8 from the TCRdb protein, which is that of a much larger clone; a read error is likely, and the protein shown is the DNA's own translation. The gene calls are TRDV2 and TRDJ2; 8 nucleotides align to TRDD3. The V and J ends lost 3 bases and 6 bases, in that order; junction bases with no gene match: 2. The CDR3 runs 13 residues. The germline CDR1 and CDR2 sequences are GEAIGNYY and EKD. The CDR3 loop is CACDYWGAAQLFF. The CDR3 DNA sequence: TGTGCCTGTGACTACTGGGGGGCAGCACAACTCTTCTTT.

By proportion, this clone is medium-sized (0.01 to 0.1%). Other DNA sequences in this specimen translate into the identical CDR3. The chain uses TRDV2 and TRDJ3; no firm D call. The CDR3 runs 16 residues. The V end lost 0 bases, the J end lost 0 bases, and 5 bases lay between the germline ends. The germline gives CDR1 GEAIGNYY, CDR2 EKD. CDR3 DNA: TGTGCCTGTGACACCGTACTCTCCTGGGACACCCGACAGATGTTTTTC. The encoded protein is CACDTVLSWDTRQMFF.